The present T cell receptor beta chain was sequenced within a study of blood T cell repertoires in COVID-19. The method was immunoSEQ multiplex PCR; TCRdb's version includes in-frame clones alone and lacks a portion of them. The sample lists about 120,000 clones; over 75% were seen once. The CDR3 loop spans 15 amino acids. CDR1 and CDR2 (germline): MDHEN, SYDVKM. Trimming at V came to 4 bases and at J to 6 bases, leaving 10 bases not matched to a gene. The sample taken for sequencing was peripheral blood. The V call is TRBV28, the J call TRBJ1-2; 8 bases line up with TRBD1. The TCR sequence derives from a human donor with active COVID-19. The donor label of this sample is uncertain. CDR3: CASSSPGQGEDGYTF. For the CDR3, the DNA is TGTGCCAGCAGTTCCCCCGGACAGGGTGAGGATGGCTACACCTTC.